These T cell receptor beta chains were read from a single sample in a study of technical replicates of blood from a few donors. Some clones are missing from TCRdb's copy, which holds only in-frame ones; the method was immunoSEQ multiplex PCR. The sample consists of about 75,000 clones, about 90% of them appearing once. Sequencing was carried out using T cells isolated from PBMCs. The receptors stem from a human donor in good health. CDR3s include the opening cysteine and the closing phenylalanine or tryptophan. D genes are given only for firm matches. Some rows mark clone size as missing; the rest say once, few, many or name a class of expanded clone.

size: NA
V: TRBV6-5
D: TRBD2
J: TRBJ2-5
DNA: TGTGCCAGCAGTAGCGGGGGCGGAGAGACCCAGTACTTC
CDR3: CASSSGGGETQYF

size: NA
V: TRBV6-1
D: NA
J: TRBJ2-7
DNA: TGTGCCAGCAGTATTGGACTACGCTACGAGCAGTACTTC
CDR3: CASSIGLRYEQYF

size: NA
V: TRBV28
D: NA
J: TRBJ2-1
DNA: TGTGCCAGCAGTTTATCAACGGGACTGAGCTCCTACAATGAGCAGTTCTTC
CDR3: CASSLSTGLSSYNEQFF

size: NA
V: TRBV25-1
D: TRBD2
J: TRBJ2-7
DNA: TGTGCCAGCAGTATTGCGGGGGCCTACGAGCAGTACTTC
CDR3: CASSIAGAYEQYF

size: few
V: TRBV7-9
D: NA
J: TRBJ1-1
DNA: TGTGCCAGCAGAGTGGGAGGGGACGGTTTCTTT
CDR3: CASRVGGDGFF

size: NA
V: TRBV28
D: TRBD1
J: TRBJ1-3
DNA: TGTGCCAGCAGCGATCCGACAGGGCCCTCTGGAAACACCATATATTTT
CDR3: CASSDPTGPSGNTIYF

size: once
V: TRBV7-2
D: NA
J: TRBJ1-5
DNA: TGTGCCAGCAGCTTTCAGGGTGACCAGCCCCAGCATTTT
CDR3: CASSFQGDQPQHF

size: NA
V: TRBV5-1
D: TRBD1
J: TRBJ2-7
DNA: TGCGCCAGCAGCATAGGGACAGGAGCCTACGAGCAGTACTTC
CDR3: CASSIGTGAYEQYF

size: NA
V: TRBV19
D: NA
J: TRBJ1-1
DNA: TGTGCCACCAAGGGGAATCGGAACACTGAAGCTTTCTTT
CDR3: CATKGNRNTEAFF

size: NA
V: TRBV18
D: NA
J: TRBJ2-4
DNA: TGTGCCAGCTCGCTACCACCCCGGGGGATTAGAGAAATGGCCAAAAACATTCAGTACTTC
CDR3: CASSLPPRGIREMAKNIQYF

size: NA
V: TRBV10-2
D: TRBD1
J: TRBJ2-7
DNA: TGCGCCAGCAGTGACCCAGGACAGGGCATCGGCGAGCAGTACTTC
CDR3: CASSDPGQGIGEQYF

size: NA
V: TRBV7-8
D: NA
J: TRBJ2-2
DNA: TGTGCCAGCAGCACACCGGGACACTCACACACCGGGGAGCTGTTTTTT
CDR3: CASSTPGHSHTGELFF

size: NA
V: TRBV7-6
D: NA
J: TRBJ2-5
DNA: TGTGCCAGCAGCTTAAAGGGGATAGAGACCCAGTACTTC
CDR3: CASSLKGIETQYF

size: NA
V: TRBV2
D: NA
J: TRBJ2-3
DNA: TGTGCCAGCAGTGGGCCTTACACAGATACGCAGTATTTT
CDR3: CASSGPYTDTQYF

size: NA
V: TRBV15
D: TRBD2
J: TRBJ2-1
DNA: TGTGCCACCAGCAGAGAGAAGCTAGCGGGAGCACGAAATGAGCAGTTCTTC
CDR3: CATSREKLAGARNEQFF

size: NA
V: TRBV29-1
D: TRBD1
J: TRBJ1-2
DNA: TGCAGCGTTGGACAGGGTGGAAACTATGGCTACACCTTC
CDR3: CSVGQGGNYGYTF